These 30 T cell receptor beta chains were sequenced from one sample in a study of cytomegalovirus exposure and HLA in healthy donors. Profiling relied on immunoSEQ multiplex PCR, and the TCRdb table lists in-frame clones only, not all of them. Of under 350,000 clones in the sample, about 86% were seen once. Sequenced: PBMCs. The receptors were sampled from a woman in her late teens or twenties in good health and CMV-seronegative.

The CDR3 sequence: CASSAPGLMYF. Here the CDR3 DNA reads TGTGCCAGCAGCGCCCCGGGACTGATGTATTTT. The rearrangement uses TRBV5-4 and TRBJ2-3, with D possibly TRBD2 on 6 matching bases. Per germline, CDR1 SGHNT and CDR2 YYREEE (reference sequence). CDR3 length: 11 residues. Trimming stripped 4 bases from V and 14 bases from J, with 14 bases between.

The genes are TRBV5-8 and TRBJ2-7, with 9 bases that match TRBD1. This CDR3 has 13 amino acids. Germline V gene data show CDR1 as SGHTS and CDR2 as YDEGEE. The V gene end was trimmed by 3 bases and the J gene end by 3 bases; junction bases not matched to a gene: 1. The CDR3 is CASSWDRDYEQYF. CDR3 sequence (DNA): TGTGCCAGCAGCTGGGACAGGGACTACGAGCAGTACTTC.

The chain employs TRBV27 and TRBJ2-7; 9 positions match TRBD2. V trimming: 5 bases; J trimming: 2 bases; junction bases outside the gene matches: 7. The CDR3 length is 15 residues. Per germline, CDR1 MNHEY and CDR2 SMNVEV (reference sequence). This chain's CDR3 is CASSPIGGGAYEQYF. CDR3 nucleotide sequence: TGTGCCAGCAGTCCCATCGGCGGGGGGGCCTACGAGCAGTACTTC.

This chain's CDR3 is CASSIPGGNYGYTF. DNA of the CDR3: TGTGCCAGCAGCATCCCGGGAGGTAACTATGGCTACACCTTC. The gene calls are TRBV5-5 and TRBJ1-2; D uncertain. The V gene's germline CDR1 is SGHKS and CDR2 YYEKEE (reference sequence). The CDR3 runs to 14 residues. V gave up 4 bases and J gave up 1 base, with 11 bases separating them.

CDR3 protein: CASSTSTGNYGYTF. As DNA, the CDR3 is TGTGCCAGCAGCACTTCTACAGGGAACTATGGCTACACCTTC. The chain combines TRBV11-2 with TRBJ1-2; TRBD1 might be the D (6 bases). Trimming removed 5 bases from V and 2 bases from J, with 12 bases in between. Germline V gives CDR1 SGHAT, CDR2 FQNNGV. The CDR3 sequence is 14 residues long. Complete variable domain (other parts from reference TRBV11-2 and TRBJ1-2): EAGVAQSPRYKIIEKRQSVAFWCNPISGHATLYWYQQILGQGPKLLIQFQNNGVVDDSQLPKDRFSAERLKGVDSTLKIQPAKLEDSAVYLCASSTSTGNYGYTFGSGTRLTVV.

This clone has a handful of counts. This chain links TRBV2 with TRBJ1-2; TRBD1 matches 8 bases. V shed 7 bases and J 5 bases; nucleotides not matched to a gene: 6. From germline, CDR1 is SNHLY and CDR2 FYNNEI. The CDR3 has 13 amino acids. CDR3 region: CASTQGARYGYTF. The CDR3 nucleotides are TGTGCCAGCACCCAGGGGGCGCGGTATGGCTACACCTTC.

The chain is built from TRBV5-1 and TRBJ2-7; D may be TRBD2 (6 bases). Germline CDR1 is SGHRS and CDR2 is YFSETQ. V was clipped by 0 bases and J by 5 bases, with 15 bases between them. The CDR3 is 15 amino acids. CDR3 residues: CASSLAEAGRHEQYF. CDR3 DNA sequence: TGCGCCAGCAGCTTGGCCGAGGCAGGGAGGCACGAGCAGTACTTC.

The CDR3 spells CASSRGTSGNNEQFF. DNA of the CDR3: TGTGCCAGCAGTCGCGGGACTAGCGGAAACAATGAGCAGTTCTTC. V gene TRBV6-5 combines with J gene TRBJ2-1; 11 nucleotides line up with TRBD2. Unmatched junction bases numbered 5, after V lost 5 bases and J lost 5 bases. The CDR3 is made up of 15 amino acids. CDR1 is MNHEY and CDR2 is SVGAGI in the germline V gene.

The rearrangement links TRBV25-1 to TRBJ2-2; TRBD1 aligns across 8 bases. Trimming took 2 bases from V and 1 from J; bases not matched to a gene: 3. Germline CDR1 is MGHDK and CDR2 is SYGVNS. The CDR3 length is 16 residues. CDR3 sequence: CASSEAGTGNTGELFF. In nucleotides, the CDR3 is TGTGCCAGCAGTGAAGCCGGGACAGGGAACACCGGGGAGCTGTTTTTT. Using reference TRBV25-1 and TRBJ2-2 for the parts outside the CDR3, the full variable domain is EADIYQTPRYLVIGTGKKITLECSQTMGHDKMYWYQQDPGMELHLIHYSYGVNSTEKGDLSSESTVSRIRTEHFPLTLESARPSHTSQYLCASSEAGTGNTGELFFGEGSRLTVL.

This chain joins TRBV6-5 and TRBJ2-1; TRBD2 matches at 7 bases. The V segment lost 0 bases and the J segment 12 bases; nucleotides outside the gene matches: 14. The CDR3 extends over 16 amino acids. Germline assignment: CDR1 MNHEY and CDR2 SVGAGI. CDR3 sequence (DNA): TGTGCCAGCAGTTACTCGATTAATGCGGGGGACCAAGGGCAGTTCTTC. Protein: CASSYSINAGDQGQFF.

This rearrangement joins TRBV7-8 to TRBJ2-3; 10 bases are a match to TRBD2. Germline values: CDR1 SGHVS, CDR2 FQNEAQ. This CDR3 contains 18 residues. Trimming took 10 bases from V and 0 from J; bases not matched to a gene: 16. CDR3: CATPTNSGGHQSTDTQYF. CDR3 coding DNA: TGTGCCACCCCAACCAATAGCGGGGGGCACCAAAGCACAGATACGCAGTATTTT.

This clone was seen only once. J is TRBJ1-5 and V is TRBV18, with 7 positions matching TRBD1. V gave up 5 bases and J gave up 5 bases; unmatched junction bases: 6. Germline loops: CDR1 KGHSH, CDR2 LQKENI. CDR3 length equals 14 residues. The CDR3 coding sequence is TGTGCCAGCTCAGCAGGGGGTATGGATCAGCCCCAGCATTTT. It translates to CASSAGGMDQPQHF.

The chain employs TRBV20-1 and TRBJ1-1; no clear D gene. V lost 7 bases and J 2 bases, leaving 8 bases between the germline ends. Germline V lookup: CDR1 DFQATT, CDR2 SNEGSKA (reference sequence). This CDR3 contains 11 residues. The CDR3 spells CSVYSNTEAFF. CDR3 in DNA: TGCAGTGTTTACAGTAACACTGAAGCTTTCTTT.

The rearrangement uses TRBV7-2 and TRBJ1-1, with D possibly TRBD1 on 6 matching bases. The germline V gene has CDR1 SGHTA and CDR2 FQGNSA. CDR3 length: 14 residues. The ends were cut back, 1 base at V and 5 bases at J, with 11 bases in the middle. CDR3: CASSLEDRSTEAFF. The CDR3 DNA follows: TGTGCCAGCAGCTTAGAGGACAGATCTACTGAAGCTTTCTTT.

The count of this clone is one. The chain has TRBV9 and TRBJ2-1; 9 nucleotides agree with TRBD1. With V trimmed by 2 bases and J by 6 bases, 3 bases remained unmatched. The CDR3 contains 14 residues. The germline gives CDR1 SGDLS, CDR2 YYNGEE. CDR3 DNA: TGTGCCAGCAGCGTGGACAGGGGCATCAATGAGCAGTTCTTC. This encodes CASSVDRGINEQFF.

This rearrangement joins TRBV19 to TRBJ2-3; the D gene is possibly TRBD2 (5 bases). The germline gives CDR1 LNHDA, CDR2 SQIVND (reference sequence). The V gene lost 5 bases and the J gene lost 4 bases, with 16 bases spanning the gap. The CDR3 runs to 15 residues. This CDR3 reads CASSRQGGSADTQYF. The DNA for the CDR3 is TGTGCCAGTAGTCGACAAGGTGGTAGCGCAGATACGCAGTATTTT.

The CDR3 DNA follows: TGCAGCGTTGGTTCATTCGAGGGACAGCCCCAGCATTTT. Residues: CSVGSFEGQPQHF. The chain links TRBV29-1 to TRBJ1-5; D is unclear. The V end was cut by 4 bases, the J end by 7 bases, with 14 bases between. The CDR3 runs 13 residues. Germline-derived CDR1 and CDR2 are SQVTM and ANQGSEA.

The chain combines TRBV30 with TRBJ1-5, with 8 bases fitting TRBD1. J lost 0 bases, V lost 8 bases, and 9 bases had no gene match. Germline V gives CDR1 GTSNPN, CDR2 SVGIG (reference sequence). This CDR3 is 15 amino acids long. DNA for the CDR3: TGTGCCGGCACACAGGGGGAAGGTAGCAATCAGCCCCAGCATTTT. It encodes CAGTQGEGSNQPQHF.

This clone was observed a handful of times. The chain combines TRBV19 with TRBJ2-1; tentative D call: TRBD1 (5 bases). Germline V gene sequence: CDR1 LNHDA, CDR2 SQIVND (reference sequence). The V and J ends lost 3 bases and 3 bases respectively, with 12 bases between them. The CDR3 is made up of 15 amino acids. The CDR3 loop is CASSMGLTHYNEQFF. The CDR3, as DNA: TGTGCCAGTAGTATGGGGCTGACACACTACAATGAGCAGTTCTTC.

V is TRBV7-2 and J is TRBJ1-5; TRBD1 might be the D (6 bases). CDR3 length equals 13 residues. Germline V gene sequence: CDR1 SGHTA, CDR2 FQGNSA. V lost 4 bases to trimming and J lost 2 bases, with 6 bases between them. The CDR3, as DNA: TGTGCCAGCAGCTACAGGGGCAATCAGCCCCAGCATTTT. It is translated as CASSYRGNQPQHF.

The chain carries TRBV7-9 and TRBJ1-1; no firm D call. The CDR3 consists of 14 residues. The V gene's germline CDR1 is SEHNR and CDR2 FQNEAQ (reference sequence). Trimming cost V 2 bases and J 5 bases, with 12 bases left between them. The CDR3 spells CASSLTHEVTEAFF. Here the CDR3 DNA reads TGTGCCAGCAGCTTAACCCACGAGGTTACTGAAGCTTTCTTT.

The J gene is TRBJ2-3, the V gene TRBV9; possibly TRBD2 for D (7 bases). Germline assignment: CDR1 SGDLS and CDR2 YYNGEE. V was trimmed by 1 base and J by 3 bases, leaving 12 bases between them. The CDR3 length is 15 residues. The DNA of the CDR3 is TGTGCCAGCAGCGTAAGGGGGGGCCAAACAGATACGCAGTATTTT. Its translation: CASSVRGGQTDTQYF. Drawing the rest from reference TRBV9 and TRBJ2-3, the complete variable domain is DSGVTQTPKHLITATGQRVTLRCSPRSGDLSVYWYQQSLDQGLQFLIQYYNGEERAKGNILERFSAQQFPDLHSELNLSSLELGDSALYFCASSVRGGQTDTQYFGPGTRLTVL.

The rearrangement links TRBV11-2 to TRBJ2-3; TRBD2 matches 10 bases. Germline lookup yields CDR1 SGHAT and CDR2 FQNNGV. V lost 0 bases and J lost 4; bases outside the gene matches: 16. This CDR3 comprises 20 residues. The CDR3 DNA reads as TGTGCCAGCAGCTTAGAGTCCTGGTGGGCTAGCGGGGGACGAGCAGATACGCAGTATTTT. Encoded protein: CASSLESWWASGGRADTQYF. Full variable domain (outside the CDR3, taken from reference TRBV11-2 and TRBJ2-3): EAGVAQSPRYKIIEKRQSVAFWCNPISGHATLYWYQQILGQGPKLLIQFQNNGVVDDSQLPKDRFSAERLKGVDSTLKIQPAKLEDSAVYLCASSLESWWASGGRADTQYFGPGTRLTVL.

The gene calls are TRBV29-1 and TRBJ1-4, with 11 nucleotides matching TRBD1. Germline V gene sequence: CDR1 SQVTM, CDR2 ANQGSEA. The CDR3 runs 16 residues. The ends lost 3 bases at V and 7 bases at J; junction bases unmatched: 10. As DNA, the CDR3 is TGCAGCGTTGACGCATCCCCGGGACAGGGGGGTGAAAAACTGTTTTTT. Translated: CSVDASPGQGGEKLFF.

V gene TRBV18 combines with J gene TRBJ1-4; D perhaps matches TRBD1 (6 bases). CDR1 KGHSH and CDR2 LQKENI come from the germline V gene. The CDR3 loop spans 18 amino acids. Trimming stripped 2 bases from V and 3 bases from J, with 19 bases between. The CDR3 spells CASSPFSGGATANEKLFF. The CDR3 DNA reads as TGTGCCAGCTCACCATTCTCGGGGGGGGCGACGGCTAATGAAAAACTGTTTTTT.

This clone turned up a few times. This chain connects TRBV10-3 to TRBJ2-1, with 7 bases matching TRBD2. With V trimmed by 4 bases and J by 0 bases, 6 bases remained unmatched. Germline CDR1 ENHRY, CDR2 SYGVKD. The length of the CDR3 is 16 residues. The CDR3 sequence is CAISAASGSSYNEQFF. Written as DNA, the CDR3 is TGTGCCATCAGTGCGGCTAGCGGAAGCTCCTACAATGAGCAGTTCTTC.

This clone was detected only once. This chain uses TRBV5-1 with TRBJ2-5; possible D gene TRBD2, 6 bases. Germline CDR1 is SGHRS and CDR2 is YFSETQ. Trimming pared 1 base from V and 5 bases from J, leaving 15 bases between. The CDR3 has 15 amino acids. CDR3 nucleotide sequence: TGCGCCAGCAGCTTGTGGGACTCAGGAGCGGAGACCCAGTACTTC. It translates to CASSLWDSGAETQYF.

The CDR3 DNA sequence: TGTGCCAGCAGTCTCGGACTAGCGGAGACCCAAGAGACCCAGTACTTC. Its protein product is CASSLGLAETQETQYF. The chain joins TRBV28 to TRBJ2-5, with 10 bases that match TRBD2. Germline V gene sequence: CDR1 MDHEN, CDR2 SYDVKM. The length of the CDR3 is 16 residues. The ends lost 5 bases at V and 1 base at J; junction bases unmatched: 7.

The chain is built from TRBV10-3 and TRBJ2-1, with 10 bases matching TRBD1. The J segment lost 2 bases and the V segment lost 0 bases, leaving 4 bases of the junction unmatched. CDR3 length: 17 residues. CDR1 is ENHRY and CDR2 is SYGVKD in the germline V gene. The CDR3 region has the DNA TGTGCCATCAGTGAGTCGGTGACAGGGGGCCCCTACAATGAGCAGTTCTTC. Residues: CAISESVTGGPYNEQFF.

This clone was detected a few times. The chain is built from TRBV28 and TRBJ1-5, with 11 nucleotides matching TRBD1. In germline, CDR1 is MDHEN, CDR2 SYDVKM. The CDR3 extends over 15 amino acids. V shed 10 bases, J shed 7 bases, and the junction held 12 bases outside the gene matches. This CDR3 is CATLPPGTGGQPQHF. The CDR3 DNA is TGTGCCACCCTCCCCCCGGGGACAGGGGGACAGCCCCAGCATTTT.